This record looks at one TCR beta chain sequence and its context. Trimming removed 8 bases from V and 0 bases from J, with 32 bases in between. This CDR3 has 20 amino acids. Germline V gene lookup returns CDR1 GTSNPN and CDR2 SVGIG (reference sequence). The data stem from a study of blood T cell repertoires in COVID-19. The protocol was immunoSEQ multiplex PCR, while the TCRdb copy is restricted to in-frame clones and leaves out a portion. The sample yields some 110,000 clones, approximately 78% seen once. The clonotype comes from a man aged 70-80 years with acute or convalescent COVID-19. The chain links TRBV30 to TRBJ1-5; a weak D match, TRBD1 (6 bases). Input material: peripheral blood. The CDR3, as DNA: TGTGCCCATCCCTCAGGGAAGGGGGATTTTTGTATCTATAGCAATCAGCCCCAGCATTTT. The encoded protein is CAHPSGKGDFCIYSNQPQHF. The complete variable domain, with remaining parts taken from reference TRBV30 and TRBJ1-5, reads SQTIHQWPATLVQPVGSPLSLECTVEGTSNPNLYWYRQAAGRGLQLLFYSVGIGQISSEVPQNLSASRPQDRQFILSSKKLLLSDSGFYLCAHPSGKGDFCIYSNQPQHFGDGTRLSIL.